What follows describes a single T cell receptor beta chain. The data are from a study of blood T cell repertoires in COVID-19. For the study at large: In each case, the material was cDNA or gDNA derived from T cells, B-cell-depleted T cells, or PBMCs.

Per the original data handling: Estimated nucleated cell counts came from reference gene primer amplification. The table came from immunoSEQ multiplex PCR; TCRdb's copy has only in-frame clones and leaves some out. That table furnishes V, J and clone size, whereas the DNA furnished D and trimming. The sample records some 15,000 clones, 70% to 90% being singletons. The length of the CDR3 is 13 residues. Germline V lookup: CDR1 LNHDA, CDR2 SQIVND (reference sequence). The V end lost 6 bases, the J end lost 7 bases, and 16 bases lay between the germline ends. The sequenced sample consisted of peripheral blood. V and J are TRBV19 and TRBJ2-7; D may be TRBD2 (6 bases). This receptor was taken from a human donor in a cohort sampled during active COVID-19. This CDR3 reads CASSVRVRGEQYF. As DNA, the CDR3 is TGTGCCAGTAGCGTGAGGGTCCGGGGGGAGCAGTACTTC.